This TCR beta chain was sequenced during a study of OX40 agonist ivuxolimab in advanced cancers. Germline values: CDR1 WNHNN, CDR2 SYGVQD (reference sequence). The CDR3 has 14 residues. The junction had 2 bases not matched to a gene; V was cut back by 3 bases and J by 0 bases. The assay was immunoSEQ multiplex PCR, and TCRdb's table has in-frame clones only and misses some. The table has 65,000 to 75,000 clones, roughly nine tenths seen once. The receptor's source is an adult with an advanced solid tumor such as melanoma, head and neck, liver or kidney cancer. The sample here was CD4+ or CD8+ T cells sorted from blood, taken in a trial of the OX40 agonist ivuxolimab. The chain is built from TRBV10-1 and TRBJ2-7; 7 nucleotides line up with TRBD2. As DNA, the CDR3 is TGCGCCAGCAGTGACGGGGGGATCTCCTACGAGCAGTACTTC. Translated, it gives CASSDGGISYEQYF.